This T cell receptor (beta chain) was found in a study of neurological immune-mediated disorders. CDR3 length: 13 amino acids. V lost 1 base and J lost 2, with 5 bases in between. CDR1 is ENHRY, CDR2 SYGVKD, per germline. This clonotype was detected a few times. As yet, its antigen is unknown. Study results and caveats: Private repertoires in all groups were suggested, as expanded clones shared no CDR3 amino acid sequences across subjects. One related-CDR3 cluster, found by phylogenetic grouping, held repertoires of 18 of 34 multiple sclerosis patients and is a possible signature.

As for the cDNA, it was generated by 5'RACE with 10-nucleotide random UMIs. TCRdb re-called the 5' RACE reads with MiXCR, one entry per CDR3 protein. In the table there are around 130,000 distinct CDR3 sequences, roughly 3.1% of which are singletons. The sequenced sample consisted of PBMCs. The chain recombines TRBV10-3 with TRBJ2-5; the D is unclear. The receptor was derived from a woman in her 30s with multiple sclerosis. Written as DNA, the CDR3 is TGTGCCATCAGTGAGTTCCTTCAAGAGACCCAGTACTTC. Translated, it gives CAISEFLQETQYF.